Listed below are T cell receptor beta chains from one sample, sequenced in a study of blood T cell repertoires in COVID-19. This table comes from immunoSEQ multiplex PCR, and its TCRdb copy is limited to in-frame clones, with some not included. Among 100,000 to 150,000 clones listed, 84% were seen once. Source material: peripheral blood. Receptors were obtained from a woman aged 25-40 years who had recovered from COVID-19. CDR3s include the opening cysteine and the closing phenylalanine or tryptophan. A D gene is named only where the DNA matches it firmly. For some rows the clone size is stated as once, few or many, or as a class when expanded; others skip it.

V gene	J gene	D gene	clone size	CDR3 DNA	CDR3 protein
TRBV3-1/TRBV3-2	TRBJ2-2	-	-	TGTGCCAGCAGCCAAGGGCAGGTTCCGAACACCGGGGAGCTGTTTTTT	CASSQGQVPNTGELFF
TRBV5-1	TRBJ2-1	TRBD1	-	TGCGCCAGCAGCTTGGGGGCCGACAGGGCATCCTACAATGAGCAGTTCTTC	CASSLGADRASYNEQFF
TRBV30	TRBJ1-4	TRBD1	-	TGTGCCTGGAGTGGGAACAGGGGAGGAACTAATGAAAAACTGTTTTTT	CAWSGNRGGTNEKLFF
TRBV7-6	TRBJ1-2	TRBD1	-	TGTGCCAGCAGCCCGGACAGGGGATATGGCTACACCTTC	CASSPDRGYGYTF
TRBV2	TRBJ2-1	-	-	TGTGCCAGCAGTGAATTGACTCACTACAATGAGCAGTTCTTC	CASSELTHYNEQFF
TRBV19	TRBJ1-6	-	-	TGTGCCAGCCTAGCCGGGACATCCAACTCACCCCTCCACTTT	CASLAGTSNSPLHF
TRBV4-2	TRBJ2-7	TRBD1	-	TGTGCCAGCAGCCAAGATAGGGGGCTAGCCCACGAGCAGTACTTC	CASSQDRGLAHEQYF
TRBV6-1	TRBJ2-7	-	-	TGTGCCAGCAGTGAGAGGGACTACGAGCAGTACTTC	CASSERDYEQYF
TRBV3-1/TRBV3-2	TRBJ1-1	-	-	TGTGCCAGCAGCCAACCCCAGGGCACTGAAGCTTTCTTT	CASSQPQGTEAFF
TRBV28	TRBJ1-5	-	-	TGTGCCAGCAGTTTACTAGCCCTCGGCAATCAGCCCCAGCATTTT	CASSLLALGNQPQHF
TRBV5-6	TRBJ2-5	TRBD2	-	TGTGCCAGCAGCTTTTGGACTAGCGGGAAAGAGACCCAGTACTTC	CASSFWTSGKETQYF
TRBV29-1	TRBJ1-2	TRBD1	-	TGCAGCGTTGACATTTGGGACAGGGGATTTAACGGCTACACCTTC	CSVDIWDRGFNGYTF
TRBV24-1	TRBJ1-2	TRBD1	once	TGTGCCACCAGGGACAGGAGGGACTATGGCTACACCTTC	CATRDRRDYGYTF